The sequence of this T cell receptor (beta chain) was determined in a study of blood T cell repertoires in COVID-19. Clones were sequenced by immunoSEQ multiplex PCR, and TCRdb holds only the in-frame ones, with some missing. The table has 150,000 or so clones, approximately 91% seen once. CDR1 and CDR2 from the germline V gene are SGDLS and YYNGEE. Losses at the gene ends were 4 bases for V and 6 bases for J; bases not matched to a gene: 12. The CDR3 is made up of 16 amino acids. Sequenced sample: peripheral blood. V gene TRBV9 combines with J gene TRBJ2-1; TRBD2 agrees at 8 bases. This clonotype was sampled from a man between 18 and 29 years old with acute or convalescent COVID-19. The CDR3 loop reads CASSLTSGRNGNEQFF. The CDR3 DNA is TGTGCCAGCAGCCTCACGAGCGGGAGAAACGGCAATGAGCAGTTCTTC.